This T cell receptor beta chain was identified in a study of naive and memory T cell subsets. Whole-study results and caveats: Naive and memory repertoire findings lacked a ground truth for validation.

From the second PCR step, alpha and beta chains were amplified apart. This clonotype was counted between two and nine times. The antigen remains unidentified. The length of the CDR3 is 19 residues. V gave up 5 bases and J gave up 4 bases; unmatched junction bases: 21. The germline V gene encodes CDR1 SEHNR and CDR2 FQNEAQ (reference sequence). Both TRBC1 and TRBC2 were covered by a beta constant-region primer of two equimolar oligonucleotides. From the UMI-ligation and nested PCR reads, TCRdb called clonotypes with MiXCR, one entry per CDR3 protein. The sample yields over 20,000 distinct CDR3 sequences, 11% seen once.

Sequencing was carried out using central memory CD8+ T cells from blood. The TCR originated in a human donor in good health. The rearrangement uses TRBV7-9 and TRBJ1-2; 8 bases agree with TRBD1. CDR3 residues: CASSLRTFGGTGAVYGYTF. CDR3 in DNA: TGTGCCAGCAGCCTCCGGACTTTTGGTGGGACAGGCGCCGTCTATGGCTACACCTTC.